This record covers a single T cell receptor beta chain. Generated by immunoSEQ multiplex PCR, the TCRdb table keeps only in-frame clones and is missing some. Of approximately 250,000 clones in the sample, 70% to 85% are singletons; the top ten hold approximately 15%. These data originate in a study of blood T cell repertoires in COVID-19. Across the study: The samples span acute and convalescent COVID-19 from the United States, Italy and Spain.

Adults between about 18 and 89 years of age took part from 24 US areas. Donors were grouped by their self-reported clinical history. Before being deemed recovered, Cohort 3 donors had two negative PCRs, clearance, or symptom resolution. The CDR3 sequence is 16 residues long. Germline loops: CDR1 MNHNS, CDR2 SASEGT. The V segment lost 4 bases and the J segment 3 bases; nucleotides outside the gene matches: 8. The receptor was derived from a man aged 35 to 55 who had recovered from COVID-19. The rearrangement joins TRBV6-1 to TRBJ1-5; 8 bases align to TRBD1. Sequencing used PBMCs or T cells enriched from blood (not recorded which). The CDR3 here is CASSATDRGSNQPQHF. The CDR3 DNA reads as TGTGCCAGCAGTGCAACCGACAGGGGATCCAATCAGCCCCAGCATTTT.